This TCR beta chain was profiled in a study of cytomegalovirus exposure and HLA in healthy donors (dated by TCRdb to 2015 to 2018). A note on the overall study: According to an earlier analysis of several hundred of the donors, about 170 million T cells yielded approximately 120 million unique TCR beta sequences and around 300 Gb of sequence data. In a later analysis, previously published TCR beta repertoires from 666 donors were re-analyzed and high-resolution HLA genotyping was added so that TCR occurrence patterns could be studied. Of the 300 to 500 genotyped donors, approximately 80% were placed in the genetic ancestry cluster associated with self-reported Caucasian donors. Donor age, sex, ethnicity and CMV serostatus were compiled together with the repertoire data. Both class I and class II loci were covered by HLA typing, at four-digit resolution. In a later genetic analysis, genome-wide SNP genotypes for 398 of the 666 donors were used, and that subset was treated as a discovery cohort. A separate validation cohort of over 95 different subjects was used in addition to the 666-subject first cohort. An early release covering around 630 HLA-typed donors comprised about 320 gigabases of sequencing data and tens of millions of unique TCR sequences. The number of donors typed differed by locus, with roughly 629-640 for A, B, C, DRB1 and DQB1, 522 for DQA1, about 610 for DPA1, and around 460 for DPB1. A handful of DR-DQ haplotypes were treated as single units for association and clustering because of strong linkage in the cohort. All discovery cohort repertoires had been generated using a single sequencing platform. The study aimed to test whether signatures of past pathogen exposure could be identified by cataloging public T cell receptors. Among some 400 genotyped donors of the cohort, an average of approximately 240,000 unique TCR beta nucleotide sequences was sequenced per donor, of which 15% to 20% were non-productive. An earlier analysis of 500 to 650 of the donors applied high-throughput TCR beta sequencing to assess whether each TCR beta V gene segment acted as functional or pseudogenic. The T cell repertoires of 666 subjects were profiled by immunosequencing and related to cytomegalovirus serostatus. The study combined high-throughput TCR immunosequencing, statistical association of individual TCRs with disease status, and machine learning to predict cytomegalovirus infection status. In the later analysis, no new phenotypic data were used to find candidate immune exposures; instead, reliance was placed on TCR beta sequences and their occurrence across donors. Summary of the overall study and its limitations: Cytomegalovirus status was reported to be diagnosed by the classifier with high specificity and sensitivity in both the original and validation cohorts. A cluster of highly shared sequence variants was judged likely to represent a technical artifact of the sequencing pipeline. The study gave a list of under 200 TCR beta chains associated with cytomegalovirus. A later analysis found that TCR association rates varied across HLA loci, with DRB1 alleles showing the most associated TCRs and HLA-C alleles the fewest. A later genetic analysis associated a missense DCLRE1C variant with V-gene and J-gene trimming of TCR beta chains, and an independent cohort replicated the association. A later analysis reported that several top co-occurrence clusters appeared linked to parvovirus B19, influenza, CMV and Epstein-Barr virus. This cohort had only TCR beta chains sequenced, and the lack of alpha or paired-chain data limited which features could be detected. In an earlier analysis of fewer than 750 of the donors, most TCR beta V segments were observed in productive rearrangements about 87% or about 30% of the time, broadly matching IMGT annotations. Correlated functional status among segregating V segments might be attributable to linkage disequilibrium, but an unknown experimental factor could not be ruled out. For the cohort, immune exposure information was limited to CMV serostatus. About 17 rarely observed V segments, including chromosome 9 orphons, were excluded from the earlier analysis of 550 to 700 of the donors because counts were too low. Because HLA typing was unavailable for some donors at each locus, only the typed subset was used in association tests. Most CMV-associated TCR beta chains appeared to be HLA-restricted in a later analysis, and the HLA associations seemed to be driven largely by CMV exposure. The authors suggested that the approach could potentially be generalized to other disease states and immunological phenotypes. A few of the identified cytomegalovirus-associated TCR beta chains were confirmed in vitro to be specific for cytomegalovirus antigens. In a later analysis, some 18,000 TCR beta sequences were associated with specific HLA alleles at a false discovery rate of 0.05. While some public TCRs were present in many individuals, most TCR sequences turned up only very rarely across donors. According to a later genetic analysis, donors in an Asian-associated ancestry cluster had fewer N-insertions in productive TCRs than the roughly 670-donor mean. A further reported finding was that TCR beta sequences accurately predicted the HLA-A and HLA-B alleles for most subjects in the first cohort. Roughly uniform sequencing depth across donors was assumed in presence/absence analyses, although this assumption may not hold. Assigning TCR associations to individual alleles was difficult when HLA alleles, especially DR and DQ, strongly co-occurred. In a later analysis, HLA-associated TCR beta chains showed more clonal expansion and lower generation probabilities than non-associated chains that were equally common. Because the 87-base-pair reads could not distinguish some IMGT-functional V segments, including TRBV6-2 and TRBV6-3, those segments were excluded.

This clone showed up just a few times. Its antigen is unknown. There are no base qualities to consult, and no much larger clone falls within one base. Libraries were prepared through the immunoSEQ multiplex PCR assay. For the multiplex PCR, a mixture combining 60 forward primers for TCR Vbeta segments and 13 reverse primers for TCR Jbeta segments was used. Amplification of the CDR3 region of rearranged TCR beta genes was performed with a multiplex PCR assay on genomic DNA. The Illumina HiSeq System was used to sequence the amplified TCR beta libraries as 87-base-pair reads. The paper's data handling went like this. In a later analysis, tens of millions of unique TCR beta chains were counted across the 650 to 750 repertoires, and about 10 million of these chains were shared by at least two donors. A nearest-neighbor algorithm error-corrected the raw reads and collapsed the reads into unique sequences, merging closely related sequences to remove PCR and sequencing errors. V, D and J gene segments were assigned by aligning CDR3 sequences to IMGT reference sequences. For a sequence to be retained, a match of at least six nucleotides was required to both a V gene segment and a J gene segment. Rearrangements were called productive when the CDR3 lacked stop codons and stayed in frame with V and J; all others were non-productive. CDR3 was defined by IMGT convention, running from the second conserved V-encoded cysteine to the conserved J-encoded phenylalanine. The earlier analysis of 500 to 650 of the donors excluded any sequence lacking an unambiguous match to a single V gene segment. In an earlier analysis of almost 600 of the donors, a V segment was called functional when productive rearrangements were above 56.7%, and segregating when the standard deviation between donors exceeded 5%. A statistical classification framework was built to diagnose cytomegalovirus status from the catalog of TCR beta chain sequences. In a later analysis, V and J genes were assigned by comparing TCR nucleotide sequences against IMGT/GENE-DB human TR gene sequences. Using the TCRdist pipeline, a later analysis assigned CDR3 sequences along with most-parsimonious VDJ recombination scenarios. In a later analysis, every TCR beta chain was defined by the combination of its CDR3 amino acid sequence and its V-gene family, and reads without a unique V-gene family were dropped. A later analysis removed 550 to 650 highly shared, low-generation-probability nucleotide sequences to deal with suspected cross-contamination and a sequencing artifact. In a later analysis, a clonal expansion index was calculated for each public chain from normalized within-repertoire ranks of inferred template counts. Generation probabilities in a later analysis came from a VDJ recombination model fitted to out-of-frame rearrangements, and those results were checked against IGoR. A later analysis scored TCR-TCR, TCR-HLA and TCR-CMV co-occurrence with hypergeometric tests, applying a repertoire-size bias correction to TCR pairs. In a later analysis, false discovery rates were estimated by permuting HLA or CMV assignments 20 times. In a later analysis, co-occurring TCRs were grouped using DBSCAN, and TCRdist sequence similarity was added for clustering within HLA-allele-positive subsets. Repertoires with fewer than 30,000 or more than 120,000 public chains were left out of co-occurrence clustering, as were several repertoires with anomalous nucleotide sharing. The clones in this table, taken by TCRdb from immuneACCESS, are in-frame only. Not every clone is retained; where verified, under half of the shortfall comes from an unresolved V gene, and the cause of the rest is unknown. D and trimming come from the DNA, and the V and J calls and clone size come from that table. The sample data list roughly 99,000 clones, and around 74% of these were observed just once. The ten top clones hold around 15% of the sample.

The junction shows trimming of 0 bases on V and 10 bases on J, and the gene matches do not reach 6 bases of it. Spanning cysteine to phenylalanine, the CDR3 consists of 15 amino acids. Left in the record is the CDR3 DNA by itself, 45 bases read in frame from the first base. From the germline V gene, CDR1 is SGHRS and CDR2 is YFSETQ. The cohort consisted of 600 to 700 healthy bone marrow donors. At the time of sampling, all cohort members were nominally healthy, though unrecorded immune exposures were likely present. The donor was CMV seropositive and was included in the group of 270 or so seropositive cohort members. Every donor gave a peripheral blood sample, and the peripheral blood mononuclear cells from that sample were used for TCR beta sequencing. The Qiagen DNeasy Blood Extraction Kit was used to extract genomic DNA from the blood cell samples.

Here the chain combines TRBV5-1 and TRBJ2-2, with TRBD1 identical over 10 junction bases. The TCR comes from a woman in her 40s in good health and CMV-seropositive. The sequenced sample was PBMCs. The nucleotide sequence reads as follows: TGCGCCAGCAGCTTGGACGGACAGGGGGAGATGGAGCTGTTTTTT. This translates into CASSLDGQGEMELFF. When the CDR3 is completed using the reference TRBV5-1 and TRBJ2-2 genes on either side, the full variable domain is KAGVTQTPRYLIKTRGQQVTLSCSPISGHRSVSWYQQTPGQGLQFLFEYFSETQRNKGNFPGRFSGRQFSNSRSEMNVSTLELGDSALYLCASSLDGQGEMELFFGEGSRLTVL.